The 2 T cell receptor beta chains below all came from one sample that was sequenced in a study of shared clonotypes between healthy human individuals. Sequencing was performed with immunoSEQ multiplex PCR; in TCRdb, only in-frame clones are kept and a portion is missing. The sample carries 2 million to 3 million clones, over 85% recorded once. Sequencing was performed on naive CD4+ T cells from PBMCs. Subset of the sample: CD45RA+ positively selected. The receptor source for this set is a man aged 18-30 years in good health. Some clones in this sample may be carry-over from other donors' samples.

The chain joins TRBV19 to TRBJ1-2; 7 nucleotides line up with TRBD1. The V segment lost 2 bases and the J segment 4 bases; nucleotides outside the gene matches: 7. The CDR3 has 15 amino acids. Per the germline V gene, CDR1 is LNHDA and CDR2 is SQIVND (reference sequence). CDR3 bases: TGTGCCAGTAGTATACTTCCAGGGGGGAGCTATGGCTACACCTTC. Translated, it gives CASSILPGGSYGYTF.

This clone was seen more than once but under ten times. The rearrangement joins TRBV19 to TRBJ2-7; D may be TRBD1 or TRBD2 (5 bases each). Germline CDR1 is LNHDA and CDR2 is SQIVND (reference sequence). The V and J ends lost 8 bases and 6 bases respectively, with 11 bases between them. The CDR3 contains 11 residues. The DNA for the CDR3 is TGTGCCAGTGGGGGTCGGGGCGAGCAGTACTTC. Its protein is CASGGRGEQYF.